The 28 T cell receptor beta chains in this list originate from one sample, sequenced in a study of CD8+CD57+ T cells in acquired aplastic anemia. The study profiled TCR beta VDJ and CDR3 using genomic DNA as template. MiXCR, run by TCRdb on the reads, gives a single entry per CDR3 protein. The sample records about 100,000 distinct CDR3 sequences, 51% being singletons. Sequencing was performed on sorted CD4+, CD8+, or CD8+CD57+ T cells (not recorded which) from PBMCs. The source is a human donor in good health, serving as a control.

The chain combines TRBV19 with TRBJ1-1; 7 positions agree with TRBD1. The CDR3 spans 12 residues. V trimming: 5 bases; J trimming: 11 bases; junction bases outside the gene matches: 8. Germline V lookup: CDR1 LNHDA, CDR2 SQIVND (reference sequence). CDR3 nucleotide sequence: TGTGCCAGTAGTTATACCGCACAGGGGGCTTTCTTT. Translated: CASSYTAQGAFF.

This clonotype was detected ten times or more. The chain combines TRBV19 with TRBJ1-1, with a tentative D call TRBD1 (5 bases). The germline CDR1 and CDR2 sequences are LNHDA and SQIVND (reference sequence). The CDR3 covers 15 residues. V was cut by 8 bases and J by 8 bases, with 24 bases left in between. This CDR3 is CASQIGGVGESEAFF. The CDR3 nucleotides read TGTGCCAGTCAGATAGGAGGGGTGGGGGAGTCGGAAGCTTTCTTT.

In nucleotides, the CDR3 is TGTGCCACCAGTGACGGTCGAACGGATGAAGCTTTCTTT. This encodes CATSDGRTDEAFF. V usage is TRBV24-1 and J usage is TRBJ1-1; D is undetermined. Germline V gene lookup returns CDR1 KGHDR and CDR2 SFDVKD. This CDR3 contains 13 residues. V lost 4 bases and J lost 7, with 12 bases in between.

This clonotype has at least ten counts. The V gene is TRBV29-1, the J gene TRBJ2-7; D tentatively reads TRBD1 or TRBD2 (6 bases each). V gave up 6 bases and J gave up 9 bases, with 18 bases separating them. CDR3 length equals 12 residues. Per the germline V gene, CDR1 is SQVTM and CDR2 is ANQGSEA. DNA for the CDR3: TGCAGCGTGCTAAAAGGGGGGAAGGGGCAGTACTTC. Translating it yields CSVLKGGKGQYF.

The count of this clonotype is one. The CDR3: CASSPSGSTDTQYF. DNA of the CDR3: TGTGCCAGCAGCCCCAGCGGGAGCACAGATACGCAGTATTTT. This chain links TRBV7-7 with TRBJ2-3; TRBD2 is a possible D gene (6 bases). This CDR3 comprises 14 residues. Trimming left V 5 bases short and J 0 bases short, with 9 bases between. Germline V gives CDR1 SSHAT, CDR2 FNYEAQ (reference sequence).

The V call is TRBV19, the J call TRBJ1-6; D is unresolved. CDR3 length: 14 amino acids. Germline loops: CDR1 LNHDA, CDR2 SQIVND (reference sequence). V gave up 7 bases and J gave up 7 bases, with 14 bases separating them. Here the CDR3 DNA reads TGTGCCAGTACGGGGAGCAGAAGAAATTCACCCCTCCACTTT. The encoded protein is CASTGSRRNSPLHF.

The CDR3 spells CAISSGTGISYEQYF. As DNA, the CDR3 is TGTGCCATCTCCTCCGGGACAGGGATTTCCTACGAGCAGTACTTC. The rearrangement joins TRBV25-1 to TRBJ2-7, with 9 bases aligning to TRBD1. Germline CDR1 MGHDK, CDR2 SYGVNS. V lost 10 bases, J lost 1 base, and 11 bases stayed unmatched. This CDR3 is built from 15 residues.

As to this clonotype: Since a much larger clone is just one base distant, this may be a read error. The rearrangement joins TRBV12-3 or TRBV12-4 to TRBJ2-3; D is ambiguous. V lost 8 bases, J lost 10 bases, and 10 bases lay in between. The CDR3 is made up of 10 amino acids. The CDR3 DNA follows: TGTGCCAGCCTCCGAGACTCGCAGTATTTT. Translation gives CASLRDSQYF.

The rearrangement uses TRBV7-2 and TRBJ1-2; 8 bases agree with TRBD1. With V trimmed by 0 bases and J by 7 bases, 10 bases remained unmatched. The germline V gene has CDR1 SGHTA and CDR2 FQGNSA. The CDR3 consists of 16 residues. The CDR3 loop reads CASSLAVEDRVRGYTF. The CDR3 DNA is TGTGCCAGCAGCTTAGCTGTAGAGGACAGGGTACGTGGCTACACCTTC.

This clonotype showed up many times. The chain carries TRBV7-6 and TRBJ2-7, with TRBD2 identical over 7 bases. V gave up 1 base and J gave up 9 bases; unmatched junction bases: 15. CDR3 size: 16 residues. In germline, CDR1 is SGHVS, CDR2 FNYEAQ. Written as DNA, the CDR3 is TGTGCCAGCAGCTTAGGATTGACAGTACGCTCGGGGGGGCAGTACTTC. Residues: CASSLGLTVRSGGQYF.

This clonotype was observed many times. CDR3 region: CASSSTSEETQYF. The DNA of the CDR3 is TGTGCCAGCAGTTCGACTAGCGAAGAGACCCAGTACTTC. The chain links TRBV12-3 or TRBV12-4 to TRBJ2-5; TRBD2 aligns across 8 bases. V lost 4 bases and J lost 3; bases outside the gene matches: 1. The CDR3 runs to 13 residues.

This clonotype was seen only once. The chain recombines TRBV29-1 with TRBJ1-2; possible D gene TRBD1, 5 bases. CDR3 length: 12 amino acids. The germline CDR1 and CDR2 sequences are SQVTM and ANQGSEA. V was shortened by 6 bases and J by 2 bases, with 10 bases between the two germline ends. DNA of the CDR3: TGCAGCGTGTCCGGGGGGAACTATGGCTACACCTTC. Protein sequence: CSVSGGNYGYTF.

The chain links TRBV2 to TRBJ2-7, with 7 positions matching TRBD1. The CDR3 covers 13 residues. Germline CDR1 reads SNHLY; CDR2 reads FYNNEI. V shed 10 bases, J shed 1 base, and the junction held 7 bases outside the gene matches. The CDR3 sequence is CATAPGQSYEQYF. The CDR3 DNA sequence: TGTGCCACCGCACCGGGACAGTCCTACGAGCAGTACTTC.

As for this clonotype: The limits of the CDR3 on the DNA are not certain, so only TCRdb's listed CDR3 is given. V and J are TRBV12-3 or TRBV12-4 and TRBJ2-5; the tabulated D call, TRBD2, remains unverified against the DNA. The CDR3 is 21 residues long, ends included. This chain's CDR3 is CASSLGVPAACAGGQEETQYF.

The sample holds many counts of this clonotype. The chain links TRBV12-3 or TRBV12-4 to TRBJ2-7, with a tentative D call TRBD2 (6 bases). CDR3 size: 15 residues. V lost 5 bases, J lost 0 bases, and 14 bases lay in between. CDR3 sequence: CASSPGLPHSYEQYF. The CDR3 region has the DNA TGTGCCAGCAGTCCCGGACTACCGCACTCCTACGAGCAGTACTTC.

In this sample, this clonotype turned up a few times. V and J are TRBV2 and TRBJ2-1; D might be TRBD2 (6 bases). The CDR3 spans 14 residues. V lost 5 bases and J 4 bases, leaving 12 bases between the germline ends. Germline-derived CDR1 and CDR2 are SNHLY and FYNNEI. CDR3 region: CASSLRGNYNEQFF. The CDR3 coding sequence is TGTGCCAGCAGTTTACGCGGGAATTACAATGAGCAGTTCTTC.

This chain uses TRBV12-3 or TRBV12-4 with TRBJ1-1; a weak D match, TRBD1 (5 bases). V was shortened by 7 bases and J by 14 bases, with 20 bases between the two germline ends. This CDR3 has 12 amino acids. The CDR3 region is CASNHGDRRLFF. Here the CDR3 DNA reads TGTGCCAGCAATCACGGCGACAGAAGGCTCTTCTTT.

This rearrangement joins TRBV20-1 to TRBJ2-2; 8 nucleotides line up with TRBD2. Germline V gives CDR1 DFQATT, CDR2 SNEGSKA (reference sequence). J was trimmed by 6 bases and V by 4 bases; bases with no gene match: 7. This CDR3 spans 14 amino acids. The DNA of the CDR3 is TGCAGTGCTATCTGGACTAGCCGTCCCGGGGAGCTGTTTTTT. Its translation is CSAIWTSRPGELFF.

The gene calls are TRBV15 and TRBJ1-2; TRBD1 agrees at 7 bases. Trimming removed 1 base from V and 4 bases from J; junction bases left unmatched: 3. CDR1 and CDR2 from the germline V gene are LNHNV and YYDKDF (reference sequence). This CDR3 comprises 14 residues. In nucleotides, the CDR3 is TGTGCCACCAGCAGAGGACAGGGCCTCTATGGCTACACCTTC. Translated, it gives CATSRGQGLYGYTF.

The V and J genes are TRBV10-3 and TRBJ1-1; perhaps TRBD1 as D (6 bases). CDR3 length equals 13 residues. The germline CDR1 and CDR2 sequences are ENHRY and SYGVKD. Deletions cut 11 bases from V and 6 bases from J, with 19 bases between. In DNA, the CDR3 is TGTGCCTTATCCTCGGGGGCTGGGGCTGAAGCTTTCTTT. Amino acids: CALSSGAGAEAFF.

This CDR3 is CASSDFRGILHYGYTF. The DNA for the CDR3 is TGTGCCAGCAGTGATTTCCGGGGAATACTTCACTATGGCTACACCTTC. The chain combines TRBV25-1 with TRBJ1-2; D is undetermined. Germline V lookup: CDR1 MGHDK, CDR2 SYGVNS. V was shortened by 3 bases and J by 3 bases, with 17 bases between the two germline ends. The CDR3 runs 16 residues.

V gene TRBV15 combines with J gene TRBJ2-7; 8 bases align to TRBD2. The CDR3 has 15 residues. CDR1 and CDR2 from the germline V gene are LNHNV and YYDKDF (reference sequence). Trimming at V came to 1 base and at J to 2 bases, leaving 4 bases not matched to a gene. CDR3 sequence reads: CATSRVSGATYEQYF. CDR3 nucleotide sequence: TGTGCCACCAGCAGAGTTAGCGGGGCAACCTACGAGCAGTACTTC.

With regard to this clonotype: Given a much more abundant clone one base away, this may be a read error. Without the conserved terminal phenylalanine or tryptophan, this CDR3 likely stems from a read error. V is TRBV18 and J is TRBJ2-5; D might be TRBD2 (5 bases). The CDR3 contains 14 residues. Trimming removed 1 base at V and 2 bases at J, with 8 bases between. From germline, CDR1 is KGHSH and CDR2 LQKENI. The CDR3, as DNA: TGTGCCAGCTCACCACAGTGGGAGCAAGAGACCCAGTACCTC. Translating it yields CASSPQWEQETQYL.

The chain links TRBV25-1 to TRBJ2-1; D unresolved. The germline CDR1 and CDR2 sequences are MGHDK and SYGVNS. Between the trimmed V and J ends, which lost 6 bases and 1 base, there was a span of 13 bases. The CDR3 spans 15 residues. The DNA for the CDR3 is TGTGCCAGCAGCTTAGGGTTAGTATCCTACAATGAGCAGTTCTTC. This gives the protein CASSLGLVSYNEQFF.

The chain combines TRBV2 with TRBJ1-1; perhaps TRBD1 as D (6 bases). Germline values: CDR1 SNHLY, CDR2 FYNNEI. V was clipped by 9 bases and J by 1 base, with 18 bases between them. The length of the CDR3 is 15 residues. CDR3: CAREQDRIQNTEAFF. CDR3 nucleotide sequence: TGTGCCAGGGAACAGGACAGAATACAGAACACTGAAGCTTTCTTT. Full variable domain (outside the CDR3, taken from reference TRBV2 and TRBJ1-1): EPEVTQTPSHQVTQMGQEVILRCVPISNHLYFYWYRQILGQKVEFLVSFYNNEISEKSEIFDDQFSVERPDGSNFTLKIRSTKLEDSAMYFCAREQDRIQNTEAFFGQGTRLTVV.

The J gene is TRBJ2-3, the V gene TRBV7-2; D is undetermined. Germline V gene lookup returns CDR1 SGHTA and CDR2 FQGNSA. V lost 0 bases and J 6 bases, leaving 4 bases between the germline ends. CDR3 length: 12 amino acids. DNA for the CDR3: TGTGCCAGCAGCTTAGCGGCGGATACGCAGTATTTT. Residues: CASSLAADTQYF.

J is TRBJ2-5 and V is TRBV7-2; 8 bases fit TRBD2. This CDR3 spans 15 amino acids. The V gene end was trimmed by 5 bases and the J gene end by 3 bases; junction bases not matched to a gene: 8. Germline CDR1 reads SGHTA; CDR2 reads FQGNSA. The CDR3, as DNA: TGTGCCAGCAGCGCCTCGGGGGGGCAGGAAGAGACCCAGTACTTC. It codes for CASSASGGQEETQYF.

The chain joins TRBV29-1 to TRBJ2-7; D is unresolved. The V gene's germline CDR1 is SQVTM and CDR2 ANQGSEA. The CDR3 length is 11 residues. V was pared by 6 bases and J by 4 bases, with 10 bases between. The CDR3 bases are TGCAGCGTAGAAACAGATTACGAGCAGTACTTC. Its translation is CSVETDYEQYF.